Only a few counts were recorded for the clone carrying this T cell receptor beta chain. These data belong to a study of response to subunit inactivated influenza vaccine. Germline loops: CDR1 GTSNPN, CDR2 SVGIG (reference sequence). Trimming removed 2 bases from V and 8 bases from J; junction bases left unmatched: 12. The CDR3 totals 15 residues. MiXCR, applied by TCRdb to the RT-PCR reads, yields one record per CDR3 protein. This sample has roughly 570,000 distinct CDR3 sequences, with about 14% found just once. Here the sequenced sample was PBMCs from blood, taken 11 to 12 days after vaccination. The chain has TRBV30 and TRBJ2-3; TRBD2 agrees at 8 bases. This TCR came from a man aged 50 to 60 who received an inactivated influenza vaccine. The CDR3 coding sequence is TGTGCCTGGAGTCCGGAGCGGGGGACCGCCGGTACGCAGTATTTT. Amino acids: CAWSPERGTAGTQYF.